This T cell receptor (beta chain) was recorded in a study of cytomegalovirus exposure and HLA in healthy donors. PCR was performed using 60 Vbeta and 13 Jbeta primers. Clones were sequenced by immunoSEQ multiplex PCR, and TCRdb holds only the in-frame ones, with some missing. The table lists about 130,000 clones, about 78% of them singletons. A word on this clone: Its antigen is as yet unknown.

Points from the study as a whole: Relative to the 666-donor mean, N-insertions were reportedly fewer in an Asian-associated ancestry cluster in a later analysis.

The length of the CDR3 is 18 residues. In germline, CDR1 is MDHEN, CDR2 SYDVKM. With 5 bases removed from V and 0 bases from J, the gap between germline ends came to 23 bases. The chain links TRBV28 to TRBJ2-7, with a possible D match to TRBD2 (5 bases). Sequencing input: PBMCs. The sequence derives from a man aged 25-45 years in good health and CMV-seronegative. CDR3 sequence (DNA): TGTGCCAGCAGTCTCAAGTGGGGTCGGGGAAGACACTCCTACGAGCAGTACTTC. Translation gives CASSLKWGRGRHSYEQYF. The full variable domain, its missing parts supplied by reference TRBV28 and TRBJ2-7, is DVKVTQSSRYLVKRTGEKVFLECVQDMDHENMFWYRQDPGLGLRLIYFSYDVKMKEKGDIPEGYSVSREKKERFSLILESASTNQTSMYLCASSLKWGRGRHSYEQYFGPGTRLTVT.